A selection of T cell receptor beta chains follows, all from one sample in a study of blood T cell repertoires in COVID-19. Assay: immunoSEQ multiplex PCR; the TCRdb copy retains only in-frame clones and omits some. The sample contains hundreds of thousands of clones, about nine tenths of which appear only once. The material sequenced was peripheral blood. All receptors derive from a man between 50 and 59 years old with acute or convalescent COVID-19. CDR3s include the opening cysteine and the closing phenylalanine or tryptophan. The order of the fields is clone size, D gene, V gene, J gene, CDR3 DNA, CDR3 protein. A D gene is named only where the DNA matches it firmly. Size is stated for part of the rows, as once, few or many counts, or as a class when the clone is expanded.

.	.	TRBV6-5	TRBJ1-2	TGTGCCAGCCACCCTACGGGGGGCTACACCTTC	CASHPTGGYTF
.	TRBD1	TRBV7-9	TRBJ1-2	TGTGCCAGCAGCTTAGTACAGGGGGGGTACGGCTACACCTTC	CASSLVQGGYGYTF
few	TRBD1	TRBV2	TRBJ1-3	TGTGCCAGCAGTGAACAGGGGGAAGCTGGAAACACCATATATTTT	CASSEQGEAGNTIYF
.	.	TRBV6-5	TRBJ1-3	TGTGCCAGCAGTTACGATGGGGCAAGGGGAAACACCATATATTTT	CASSYDGARGNTIYF
.	TRBD1	TRBV5-1	TRBJ1-2	TGCGCCAGCAGGGCGGGACAGGGGGCATTCGGCTACACCTTC	CASRAGQGAFGYTF
.	TRBD2	TRBV19	TRBJ2-1	TGTGCCAGTAGTCACCTAGCGGCCTCCTACAATGAGCAGTTCTTC	CASSHLAASYNEQFF
.	TRBD1	TRBV5-6	TRBJ1-1	TGTGCCAGCAGCTCCGTGACAGGGGGGAACACTGAAGCTTTCTTT	CASSSVTGGNTEAFF
once	.	TRBV3-1/TRBV3-2	TRBJ1-4	TGTGCCAGCAGCCACCGCGGTGCAACTAATGAAAAACTGTTTTTT	CASSHRGATNEKLFF
.	.	TRBV6-5	TRBJ1-5	TGTGCCAGCTCGACAGGAACCAAGGGGCCCCAGCATTTT	CASSTGTKGPQHF
.	TRBD2	TRBV7-7	TRBJ2-2	TGTGCCAGCAGCGCCACACTAGCGGGGGGGCCCACCGGGGAGCTGTTTTTT	CASSATLAGGPTGELFF
once	.	TRBV2	TRBJ2-2	TGTGCCAGCAGGGCCACCGGGGAGCTGTTTTTT	CASRATGELFF
.	TRBD1	TRBV25-1	TRBJ2-7	TGTGCCAGCAGTGCTCCGGGACAGGGTAGGTACGACTTC	CASSAPGQGRYDF
once	.	TRBV5-1	TRBJ1-2	TGCGCCAGCAGCCTCAGGGACTATGGCTACACCTTC	CASSLRDYGYTF
.	.	TRBV12-5	TRBJ2-1	TGTGCTAGTGGTTTGGTACGCCTTCCTCTTGGCGGGGGCCCGGGGAATGAGCAGTTCTTC	CASGLVRLPLGGGPGNEQFF
.	.	TRBV4-1	TRBJ2-3	TGCGCCAGCAGCCAAGGATGGACAAACACAGATACGCAGTATTTT	CASSQGWTNTDTQYF
.	.	TRBV3-1/TRBV3-2	TRBJ2-3	TGTGCCAGCACCCTCCGTGGGGGGTCAGATACGCAGTATTTT	CASTLRGGSDTQYF
.	.	TRBV6-6	TRBJ2-5	TGTGCCAGCAGTTACAACGCCCAGGAGGGACAAGAGACCCAGTACTTC	CASSYNAQEGQETQYF
.	.	TRBV3-1/TRBV3-2	TRBJ2-3	TGTGCCAGCAGCCTCGCCAGGATTGCTAACACAGATACGCAGTATTTT	CASSLARIANTDTQYF
.	.	TRBV2	TRBJ2-7	TGTGCCAGCACCGAGGGACTGATCTACGAGCAGTACTTC	CASTEGLIYEQYF
.	.	TRBV5-1	TRBJ1-2	TGCGCCAGCAGCCCGTGGACGGACAGAGGCTACACCTTC	CASSPWTDRGYTF
.	.	TRBV7-2	TRBJ1-5	TGTGCCAGCAGCCGGGACATACTGGGGCAGCCCCAGCATTTT	CASSRDILGQPQHF
.	.	TRBV29-1	TRBJ1-1	TGCAGCGCCCACGCCGGACAGACTTACACTGAAGCTTTCTTT	CSAHAGQTYTEAFF
.	TRBD1	TRBV28	TRBJ1-2	TGTGCCAGCAGTCTAACCGGGACAGGGGATTATGGCTACACCTTC	CASSLTGTGDYGYTF
.	TRBD1	TRBV27	TRBJ1-2	TGTGCCAGCAGTCTCCGGACAGGGCGAAACTATGGCTACACCTTC	CASSLRTGRNYGYTF
.	.	TRBV5-6	TRBJ2-7	TGTGCCAGCAGCCCCGCGGTCGGAACGCTCTACGAGCAGTACTTC	CASSPAVGTLYEQYF
.	.	TRBV5-1	TRBJ2-2	TGCGCCAGCAGCAGTGGAACAGGGCACGAGGAGCTGTTTTTT	CASSSGTGHEELFF
.	.	TRBV19	TRBJ1-5	TGTGCCAGTAGTAAAGGGCGGGGGACGGGCCAGCCCCAGCATTTT	CASSKGRGTGQPQHF
.	.	TRBV6-5	TRBJ1-1	TGTGCCAGCAGTTACTCGCTCGGGTACACTGAAGCTTTCTTT	CASSYSLGYTEAFF
.	TRBD1	TRBV30	TRBJ2-7	TGTGCCTGGACCCGGGACAGCTACGAGCAGTACTTC	CAWTRDSYEQYF
.	TRBD1	TRBV4-1	TRBJ1-2	TGCGCCAGCAGCCAAGGCGGGACAGTGGATTATGGCTACACCTTC	CASSQGGTVDYGYTF
once	.	TRBV7-2	TRBJ1-6	TGTGCCAGCAGCTTAGGTTTCAGAAATTCACCCCTCCACTTT	CASSLGFRNSPLHF
once	.	TRBV27	TRBJ1-6	TGTGCCAGCAGCACACGCCAGGGTAATAGTTTGATATCACCCCTCCACTTT	CASSTRQGNSLISPLHF
.	.	TRBV20-1	TRBJ2-3	TGCAGTGCCCCGGCGGGGAAGACGCAGTATTTT	CSAPAGKTQYF
.	.	TRBV6-1	TRBJ1-5	TGTGCCAGCAGTGAATTGGCAATAAATCAGCCCCAGCATTTT	CASSELAINQPQHF
.	.	TRBV14	TRBJ1-2	TGTGCCAGCAGCCAAGATCGGGTTCGGGGAGGTGGCTACACCTTC	CASSQDRVRGGGYTF
.	TRBD1	TRBV4-1	TRBJ2-1	TGCGCCAGCAGCCAAGGTCGAGGACAGGCGGGCAATGAGCAGTTCTTC	CASSQGRGQAGNEQFF
.	TRBD1	TRBV4-1	TRBJ1-2	TGCGCCAGCAGCCAAGATCCCCATTTGCAGGGGGCGCCGGGCTATGGCTACACCTTC	CASSQDPHLQGAPGYGYTF
.	.	TRBV7-9	TRBJ1-3	TGTGCCAGCAGCTCCCGAGCGGGCAGCTCTGGAAACACCATATATTTT	CASSSRAGSSGNTIYF
.	TRBD2	TRBV5-1	TRBJ2-5	TGCGCCAGCAGCCCCAATGGAGGCGGGGGAGAGACCCAGTACTTC	CASSPNGGGGETQYF
.	.	TRBV30	TRBJ1-3	TGTGCCTGGAGTGTACAGTCTGGAAACACCATATATTTT	CAWSVQSGNTIYF
.	TRBD2	TRBV20-1	TRBJ2-1	TGCAGTGCTAGTGAGACTAGCGGGGGGGCCAATAGGAGGCAGTTCTTC	CSASETSGGANRRQFF
.	TRBD2	TRBV7-7	TRBJ2-5	TGTGCCAGCAGCTTAGGTCTAGCGGGGGCGAGAGAGACCCAGTACTTC	CASSLGLAGARETQYF
.	.	TRBV9	TRBJ2-2	TGTGCCAGCAGGAGGATGAACACCGGGGAGCTGTTTTTT	CASRRMNTGELFF